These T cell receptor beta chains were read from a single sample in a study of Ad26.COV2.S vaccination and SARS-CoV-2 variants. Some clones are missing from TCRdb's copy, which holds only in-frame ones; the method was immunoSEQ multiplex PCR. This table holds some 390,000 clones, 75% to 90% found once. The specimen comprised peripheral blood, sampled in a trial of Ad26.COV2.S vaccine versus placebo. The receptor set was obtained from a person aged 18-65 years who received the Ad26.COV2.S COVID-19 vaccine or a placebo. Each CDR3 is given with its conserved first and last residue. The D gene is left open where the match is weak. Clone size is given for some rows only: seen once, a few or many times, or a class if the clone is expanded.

CDR3: CAWSTGVESNIQYF
DNA: TGTGCCTGGAGTACAGGGGTAGAGTCAAACATTCAGTACTTC
J: TRBJ2-4
D: TRBD1
size: .
V: TRBV30

CDR3: CASSLDGTGNSYEQYF
DNA: TGTGCCAGCAGCTTAGATGGGACAGGGAACTCCTACGAGCAGTACTTC
J: TRBJ2-7
D: TRBD1
size: .
V: TRBV7-9

CDR3: CASSSADRGAGGYTF
DNA: TGCGCCAGCAGCTCCGCCGACAGGGGCGCCGGTGGCTACACCTTC
J: TRBJ1-2
D: TRBD1
size: once
V: TRBV5-1

CDR3: CASSAATNEKLFF
DNA: TGTGCCAGTTCTGCTGCAACTAATGAAAAACTGTTTTTT
J: TRBJ1-4
D: .
size: .
V: TRBV19

CDR3: CATSGLSPGQATSTDTQYF
DNA: TGTGCCACCAGTGGCCTAAGTCCAGGACAAGCCACTAGCACAGATACGCAGTATTTT
J: TRBJ2-3
D: .
size: .
V: TRBV24-1

CDR3: CASTSNIQGGDNEQFF
DNA: TGTGCCAGCACGTCTAATATCCAGGGGGGGGACAATGAGCAGTTCTTC
J: TRBJ2-1
D: .
size: .
V: TRBV9

CDR3: CASSQDRRPNTEAFF
DNA: TGTGCCAGCAGCCAAGATCGACGACCGAACACTGAAGCTTTCTTT
J: TRBJ1-1
D: .
size: .
V: TRBV3-1/TRBV3-2

CDR3: CASSPAADNQPQHF
DNA: TGCGCCAGCAGCCCGGCCGCAGACAATCAGCCCCAGCATTTT
J: TRBJ1-5
D: .
size: .
V: TRBV4-1

CDR3: CSVDQGRGAEAFF
DNA: TGCAGCGTTGACCAGGGGAGGGGCGCTGAAGCTTTCTTT
J: TRBJ1-1
D: .
size: once
V: TRBV29-1

CDR3: CASSLGLAGDTQYF
DNA: TGTGCCAGCAGTCTGGGACTAGCGGGGGATACGCAGTATTTT
J: TRBJ2-3
D: TRBD2
size: .
V: TRBV6-5

CDR3: CASSELGAGEFNSNQPQHF
DNA: TGTGCCAGCAGTGAACTGGGGGCGGGCGAGTTTAATAGCAATCAGCCCCAGCATTTT
J: TRBJ1-5
D: .
size: .
V: TRBV6-1

CDR3: CASSLLRVGGYTF
DNA: TGTGCCAGCAGCTTGTTGAGGGTGGGTGGCTACACCTTC
J: TRBJ1-2
D: .
size: .
V: TRBV5-4

CDR3: CASSLNNGELFF
DNA: TGTGCCAGCAGCTTGAATAACGGGGAGCTGTTTTTT
J: TRBJ2-2
D: .
size: .
V: TRBV5-5

CDR3: CATTPDRGSTEAFF
DNA: TGTGCCACCACCCCGGACAGGGGGAGCACTGAAGCTTTCTTT
J: TRBJ1-1
D: TRBD1
size: .
V: TRBV15

CDR3: CASSLEGRMGADTEAFF
DNA: TGTGCCAGCAGCTTAGAGGGGCGGATGGGGGCGGACACTGAAGCTTTCTTT
J: TRBJ1-1
D: .
size: few
V: TRBV7-9